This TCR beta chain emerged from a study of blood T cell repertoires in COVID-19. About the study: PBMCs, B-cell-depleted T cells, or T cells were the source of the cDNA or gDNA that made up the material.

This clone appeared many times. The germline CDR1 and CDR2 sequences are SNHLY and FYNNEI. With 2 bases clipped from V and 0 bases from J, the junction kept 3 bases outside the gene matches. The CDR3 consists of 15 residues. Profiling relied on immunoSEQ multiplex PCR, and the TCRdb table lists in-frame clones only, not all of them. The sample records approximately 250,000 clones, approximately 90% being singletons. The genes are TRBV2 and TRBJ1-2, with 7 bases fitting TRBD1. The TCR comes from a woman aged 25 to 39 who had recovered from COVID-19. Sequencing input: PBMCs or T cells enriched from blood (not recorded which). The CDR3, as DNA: TGTGCCAGCAGTGAATTGGGACAGTCTAACTATGGCTACACCTTC. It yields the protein CASSELGQSNYGYTF.